The clone carrying this T cell receptor (beta chain) is a singleton in its sample. Antigen: not known. This entry is derived from a study of metastatic and nonmetastatic thyroid tumors. In the study overall: Where malignant and benign thyroid patients were concerned, repertoires were compared across blood and tumor or nodule tissue. Findings and caveats of the study: Benign nodules reportedly had significantly lower TCR beta diversity than malignant thyroid tumors in blood and tumor.

Thyroid surgery had not been preceded by any treatment in any patient. In the authors' workflow: Clinicopathological groups differed in CDR3, with these differences serving to build a distant-metastasis classifier for papillary thyroid cancer. From the PCR reads, TCRdb re-called clones with MiXCR. What appears here as the V and J calls and clone size reflects TCRdb's work, not the paper's. This table has around 15,000 clones, approximately 12% appearing once. The CDR3 has 11 amino acids. Deletions cut 1 base from V and 0 bases from J, with 0 bases between. CDR1 and CDR2 from the germline V gene are DFQATT and SNEGSKA (reference sequence).

The sample taken for sequencing was tumor tissue. The V and J genes are TRBV20-1 and TRBJ1-1, with no clear D. This sequence originates from a female donor with papillary thyroid cancer or a benign thyroid nodule (not recorded which). Some clones in this sample may be carry-over from other donors' samples. CDR3 protein: CSARVNTEAFF. The CDR3 DNA sequence: TGCAGTGCTAGAGTGAACACTGAAGCTTTCTTT.